This T cell receptor beta chain is drawn from a study of radiotherapy plus CTLA-4 blockade in lung cancer. Study-wide results and caveats: Tumor-origin TCR clones grew in blood after radiotherapy plus ipilimumab.

Measured with immunoSEQ multiplex PCR; TCRdb has only the in-frame clones, and not every one. The table has tens of thousands of clones, 70% to 85% seen once. The CDR3 has 16 amino acids. V lost 3 bases to trimming and J lost 9 bases, with 21 bases between them. Germline lookup yields CDR1 KGHSH and CDR2 LQKENI. For this clone: Its antigen is not identified.

The J gene is TRBJ2-1, the V gene TRBV18; possible D gene TRBD1, 6 bases. Material: peripheral blood, obtained from a patient treated with radiotherapy plus ipilimumab. The sequence came from a human donor with non-small cell lung cancer who had stable disease on radiotherapy plus ipilimumab. DNA of the CDR3: TGTGCCAGCTCACCCTCTGGACAGCAGTCATGGGTTGAGCAGTTCTTC. Its protein is CASSPSGQQSWVEQFF.